The sequence of this TCR beta chain was determined in a study of Graves' ophthalmopathy and Graves' hyperthyroidism. Amplification from RNA transcripts yielded the TCR beta CDR3 regions. First-round RT-PCR relied on HTBI primers, and a second-round multiplex PCR came next. TCRdb ran MiXCR on the multiplex PCR reads and lists one entry per CDR3 protein. The sample consists of about 480,000 distinct CDR3 sequences, approximately 14% of them appearing once. There are a few counts of this clonotype. From germline, CDR1 is KGHSH and CDR2 LQKENI. This CDR3 region has 13 residues. Trimming left V 3 bases short and J 7 bases short, with 10 bases between.

The sequencing sample was made of blood. This chain uses TRBV18 with TRBJ1-5; D remains unclear. This TCR was recovered from a woman in her 30s with Graves' ophthalmopathy. CDR3 in DNA: TGTGCCAGCTCACCGGGCCTAGTCCAGCCCCAGCATTTT. This codes for CASSPGLVQPQHF. The whole variable domain, filled in from reference TRBV18 and TRBJ1-5, reads NAGVMQNPRHLVRRRGQEARLRCSPMKGHSHVYWYRQLPEEGLKFMVYLQKENIIDESGMPKERFSAEFPKEGPSILRIQQVVRGDSAAYFCASSPGLVQPQHFGDGTRLSIL.